This passage covers 20 T cell receptor beta chains from one sample sequenced in a study of vaccination effects on CD4 cells after COVID-19. Antigens for these TCRs are unknown. Before any sequencing was done, the ViraFEST assay used viral peptide pools to expand antigen-specific CD4+ T cells. The culture ran for around nine days before CD4+ T cells were isolated. Participants completed two doses of the BNT162b2 or mRNA-1273 vaccine. TCRdb keeps only in-frame clones here, not all; method: immunoSEQ multiplex PCR. This sample has tens of thousands of clones, with more than 60% found just once. Sequencing was performed on CD4+ T cells from PBMCs cultured with SARS-CoV-2 spike peptides, taken after COVID-19 vaccination. The receptors were gathered from a human donor who received a COVID-19 vaccine.

The chain uses TRBV2 and TRBJ1-6; 7 bases align to TRBD1. With 6 bases clipped from V and 7 bases from J, the junction kept 12 bases outside the gene matches. Germline V CDR1 and CDR2: SNHLY, FYNNEI. The CDR3 loop spans 16 amino acids. The CDR3 DNA follows: TGTGCCAGCAGGGGGACAGCGACTATACCCAATTCACCCCTCCACTTT. This gives the protein CASRGTATIPNSPLHF. Full variable domain (rest looked up from reference TRBV2 and TRBJ1-6): EPEVTQTPSHQVTQMGQEVILRCVPISNHLYFYWYRQILGQKVEFLVSFYNNEISEKSEIFDDQFSVERPDGSNFTLKIRSTKLEDSAMYFCASRGTATIPNSPLHFGNGTRLTVT.

The V and J genes are TRBV6-5 and TRBJ2-1; 8 bases align to TRBD1. Looked up from germline, CDR1 is MNHEY and CDR2 is SVGAGI. CDR3 length: 14 amino acids. The V and J ends lost 9 bases and 9 bases, in that order; junction bases with no gene match: 13. CDR3 in amino acids: CASTPGQASGEQFF. The CDR3 DNA follows: TGTGCCAGTACACCGGGACAGGCGTCCGGTGAGCAGTTCTTC.

This clone was found a few times. The chain links TRBV6-6 to TRBJ1-2; D is perhaps TRBD1 (5 bases). The CDR3 has 13 amino acids. The V gene's germline CDR1 is MNHNY and CDR2 SVGAGI (reference sequence). Deletions cut 7 bases from V and 6 bases from J, with 15 bases between. CDR3 sequence reads: CASTLPGRHGYTF. The CDR3 nucleotides read TGTGCCAGCACCTTACCGGGACGACATGGCTACACCTTC.

The chain recombines TRBV11-3 with TRBJ2-3; 10 bases fit TRBD1. Germline-derived CDR1 and CDR2 are SGHNT and YENEEA. J was trimmed by 4 bases and V by 1 base; bases with no gene match: 2. CDR3 length: 15 amino acids. For the CDR3, the DNA is TGTGCCAGCAGCTTAGGAGGACAGGGGGCAGATACGCAGTATTTT. Its protein product is CASSLGGQGADTQYF.

The J gene is TRBJ1-6, the V gene TRBV7-6, with TRBD1 as a possible D gene (6 bases). Germline values: CDR1 SGHVS, CDR2 FNYEAQ. The CDR3 sequence is 17 residues long. V gave up 2 bases and J gave up 7 bases, with 18 bases separating them. The CDR3 is CASSLKSWAGENSPLHF. In DNA, the CDR3 is TGTGCCAGCAGCTTAAAGTCTTGGGCAGGGGAAAATTCACCCCTCCACTTT.

This clone was counted a single time. The chain joins TRBV28 to TRBJ2-7, with 9 bases fitting TRBD2. In germline, CDR1 is MDHEN, CDR2 SYDVKM. The V and J ends lost 6 bases and 0 bases, in that order; junction bases with no gene match: 0. There are 13 residues in the CDR3. CDR3 in DNA: TGTGCCAGCAGGACTAGCGGCTCCTACGAGCAGTACTTC. Translated: CASRTSGSYEQYF.

The chain joins TRBV2 to TRBJ1-5, with a tentative D call TRBD1 (5 bases). The CDR3 totals 17 residues. The germline V gene encodes CDR1 SNHLY and CDR2 FYNNEI. Deletions cut 3 bases from V and 8 bases from J, with 23 bases between. The CDR3 spells CASSDEAGIFSLEPQHF. The CDR3 DNA reads as TGTGCCAGCAGTGATGAGGCAGGGATTTTTTCCTTGGAGCCCCAGCATTTT. The full variable domain, in which reference TRBV2 and TRBJ1-5 provide the parts outside the CDR3, is EPEVTQTPSHQVTQMGQEVILRCVPISNHLYFYWYRQILGQKVEFLVSFYNNEISEKSEIFDDQFSVERPDGSNFTLKIRSTKLEDSAMYFCASSDEAGIFSLEPQHFGDGTRLSIL.

This chain uses TRBV4-1 with TRBJ2-5; 8 positions agree with TRBD2. Looked up from germline, CDR1 is MGHRA and CDR2 is YSYEKL. Losses at the gene ends were 4 bases for V and 5 bases for J; bases not matched to a gene: 15. This CDR3 has 17 amino acids. DNA for the CDR3: TGCGCCAGCAGCCGAGACTCCCCGGGACTAGGGGGTGAGACCCAGTACTTC. It encodes CASSRDSPGLGGETQYF.

This clone was counted only a few times. The V call is TRBV27, the J call TRBJ2-2; TRBD1 is a possible D gene (6 bases). The V end was cut by 7 bases, the J end by 5 bases, with 14 bases between. CDR1 and CDR2 from the germline V gene are MNHEY and SMNVEV (reference sequence). This CDR3 has 14 residues. The CDR3 loop reads CASTETGKTGELFF. The DNA of the CDR3 is TGTGCCAGCACCGAAACAGGGAAAACCGGGGAGCTGTTTTTT.

The V and J genes are TRBV5-1 and TRBJ2-7, with TRBD2 matching 10 bases. This CDR3 spans 14 amino acids. J gave up 6 bases and V 1 base, and 4 bases lay outside the gene matches. Germline V gene lookup returns CDR1 SGHRS and CDR2 YFSETQ. The chain's CDR3 is CASSLSGGDFEQYF. The CDR3 DNA follows: TGCGCCAGCAGCTTGAGCGGGGGGGATTTCGAGCAGTACTTC. Using reference TRBV5-1 and TRBJ2-7 for the parts outside the CDR3, the full variable domain is KAGVTQTPRYLIKTRGQQVTLSCSPISGHRSVSWYQQTPGQGLQFLFEYFSETQRNKGNFPGRFSGRQFSNSRSEMNVSTLELGDSALYLCASSLSGGDFEQYFGPGTRLTVT.

The rearrangement joins TRBV25-1 to TRBJ2-5, with a tentative D call TRBD1 (6 bases). Trimming stripped 2 bases from V and 4 bases from J, with 11 bases between. Germline lookup yields CDR1 MGHDK and CDR2 SYGVNS. The CDR3 length is 14 residues. CDR3 protein: CASSEGGSAETQYF. The CDR3 DNA reads as TGTGCCAGCAGTGAAGGGGGCTCAGCAGAGACCCAGTACTTC.

The rearrangement joins TRBV19 to TRBJ1-2; 10 nucleotides match TRBD1. The germline V gene encodes CDR1 LNHDA and CDR2 SQIVND (reference sequence). Germline trimming cut 4 bases from V and 1 base from J; bases unmatched to any gene: 9. This CDR3 contains 17 residues. CDR3 nucleotides: TGTGCCAGTAGTAAAACCGGGACAGGGGTAGGTAACTATGGCTACACCTTC. This codes for CASSKTGTGVGNYGYTF. The whole variable domain, remainder taken from reference TRBV19 and TRBJ1-2, is DGGITQSPKYLFRKEGQNVTLSCEQNLNHDAMYWYRQDPGQGLRLIYYSQIVNDFQKGDIAEGYSVSREKKESFPLTVTSAQKNPTAFYLCASSKTGTGVGNYGYTFGSGTRLTVV.

The chain employs TRBV19 and TRBJ2-7, with TRBD1 as a possible D gene (6 bases). The CDR3 has 14 residues. CDR1 is LNHDA and CDR2 is SQIVND in the germline V gene (reference sequence). V lost 3 bases, J lost 0 bases, and 9 bases lay in between. CDR3 residues: CASSIQGTSYEQYF. The CDR3 DNA is TGTGCCAGTAGTATCCAGGGGACCTCCTACGAGCAGTACTTC. Variable domain in full (rest from reference TRBV19 and TRBJ2-7): DGGITQSPKYLFRKEGQNVTLSCEQNLNHDAMYWYRQDPGQGLRLIYYSQIVNDFQKGDIAEGYSVSREKKESFPLTVTSAQKNPTAFYLCASSIQGTSYEQYFGPGTRLTVT.

The rearrangement links TRBV6-5 to TRBJ2-7; D unresolved. The CDR3 sequence is 12 residues long. With 6 bases removed from V and 4 bases from J, the gap between germline ends came to 10 bases. The germline CDR1 and CDR2 sequences are MNHEY and SVGAGI. The CDR3 loop reads CASRGTGYEQYF. CDR3 nucleotides: TGTGCCAGCAGAGGTACCGGTTACGAGCAGTACTTC.

The gene calls are TRBV6-5 and TRBJ2-7; 9 bases align to TRBD1. This CDR3 comprises 15 residues. The J segment lost 2 bases and the V segment lost 5 bases, leaving 7 bases of the junction unmatched. Per germline, CDR1 MNHEY and CDR2 SVGAGI. The CDR3 loop is CASSRTRDRAYEQYF. The CDR3 coding sequence is TGTGCCAGCAGTCGAACCCGGGACAGGGCCTACGAGCAGTACTTC.

CDR3 region: CATDHSPDYNQPQHF. The CDR3 region has the DNA TGTGCCACCGATCATTCACCGGACTACAATCAGCCCCAGCATTTT. The chain links TRBV6-5 to TRBJ1-5; the D is unclear. Per germline, CDR1 MNHEY and CDR2 SVGAGI. The germline V and J ends were trimmed by 10 bases and 3 bases, with 19 bases remaining between them. The CDR3 contains 15 residues.

The rearrangement links TRBV18 to TRBJ1-1; D gene ambiguous. In germline, CDR1 is KGHSH, CDR2 LQKENI. CDR3 length: 12 residues. The V gene lost 2 bases and the J gene lost 10 bases, with 11 bases spanning the gap. This CDR3 is CASSPIDGSAFF. For the CDR3, the DNA is TGTGCCAGCTCACCAATAGACGGGTCAGCTTTCTTT.

This chain uses TRBV19 with TRBJ1-4; D gene unclear. The germline gives CDR1 LNHDA, CDR2 SQIVND (reference sequence). The length of the CDR3 is 16 residues. Trimming stripped 5 bases from V and 0 bases from J, with 13 bases between. This CDR3 is CASSEYTVTTNEKLFF. The CDR3, as DNA: TGTGCCAGTAGTGAATACACCGTGACAACTAATGAAAAACTGTTTTTT.

This clone is medium-sized. The chain links TRBV5-5 to TRBJ2-3; 9 bases agree with TRBD2. Germline-derived CDR1 and CDR2 are SGHKS and YYEKEE (reference sequence). This CDR3 region has 17 residues. J was trimmed by 8 bases and V by 4 bases; bases with no gene match: 17. DNA of the CDR3: TGTGCCAGCAGCCTGAGATTAGCGGGGGCAGCCCCAGGTACGCAGTATTTT. It yields the protein CASSLRLAGAAPGTQYF.

The genes are TRBV15 and TRBJ1-4, with D maybe TRBD1 (5 bases). Germline CDR1 LNHNV, CDR2 YYDKDF (reference sequence). CDR3 length equals 15 residues. The ends were cut back, 5 bases at V and 6 bases at J, with 16 bases in the middle. The DNA for the CDR3 is TGTGCCACCAGCCTCAGGGTCGTCCAGGATGAAAAACTGTTTTTT. Its protein is CATSLRVVQDEKLFF.